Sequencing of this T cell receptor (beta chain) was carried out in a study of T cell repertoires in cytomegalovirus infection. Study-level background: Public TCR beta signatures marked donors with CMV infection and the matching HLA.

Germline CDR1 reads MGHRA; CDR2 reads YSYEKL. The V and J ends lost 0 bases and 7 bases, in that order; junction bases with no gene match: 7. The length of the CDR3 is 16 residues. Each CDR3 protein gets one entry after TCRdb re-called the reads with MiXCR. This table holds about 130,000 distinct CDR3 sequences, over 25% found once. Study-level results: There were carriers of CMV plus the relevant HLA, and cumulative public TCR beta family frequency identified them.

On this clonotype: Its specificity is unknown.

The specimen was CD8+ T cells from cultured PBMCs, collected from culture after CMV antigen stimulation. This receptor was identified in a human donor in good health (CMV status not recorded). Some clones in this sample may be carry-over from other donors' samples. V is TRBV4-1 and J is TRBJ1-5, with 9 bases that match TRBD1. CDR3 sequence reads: CASSQDVGQGIQPQHF. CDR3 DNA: TGCGCCAGCAGCCAAGATGTCGGACAGGGGATCCAGCCCCAGCATTTT.